What follows are 28 T cell receptor beta chains derived from one specimen sequenced in a study of neoadjuvant anti-PD-1 for oral cavity cancer. TCRdb keeps only in-frame clones here, not all; method: immunoSEQ multiplex PCR. The sample carries about 68,000 clones, 85% recorded once. Time point meaning: after neoadjuvant nivolumab, at surgical resection. This specimen was PBMCs, taken after nivolumab (anti-PD-1) treatment. These receptors were obtained from a person aged 35-79 years with oral cavity squamous cell carcinoma.

V is TRBV4-1 and J is TRBJ2-7, with a tentative D call TRBD1 (5 bases). CDR3 length: 15 amino acids. Germline values: CDR1 MGHRA, CDR2 YSYEKL. V shed 4 bases and J shed 0 bases, with 13 bases lying between them. CDR3 loop: CASSLLETASYEQYF. The CDR3 nucleotides read TGCGCCAGCAGCCTATTAGAGACAGCCTCCTACGAGCAGTACTTC.

This chain links TRBV28 with TRBJ2-1; unclear D gene. Germline V gene lookup returns CDR1 MDHEN and CDR2 SYDVKM. The CDR3 has 15 residues. V dropped 4 bases and J dropped 3 bases, with 13 bases sitting between them. For the CDR3, the DNA is TGTGCCAGCAGTTCCTCTGGGCCCGACTACAATGAGCAGTTCTTC. Amino acids: CASSSSGPDYNEQFF.

The chain links TRBV6-4 to TRBJ2-6; a weak D match, TRBD1 (6 bases). The CDR3 is 15 amino acids. Germline CDR1 is MRHNA and CDR2 is SNTAGT. V was cut by 6 bases and J by 1 base, with 10 bases left in between. As DNA, the CDR3 is TGTGCCAGCAGCCCGCAGGGGTCTGGGGCCAACGTCCTGACTTTC. The encoded protein is CASSPQGSGANVLTF.

The rearrangement joins TRBV29-1 to TRBJ1-2; TRBD1 aligns across 7 bases. This CDR3 has 13 amino acids. Germline V gene sequence: CDR1 SQVTM, CDR2 ANQGSEA. V lost 5 bases to trimming and J lost 2 bases; unmatched junction nucleotides: 5. This CDR3 reads CSVSSTGNYGYTF. DNA for the CDR3: TGCAGCGTTTCCTCGACAGGGAACTATGGCTACACCTTC.

This clone was picked up a small number of times. The chain uses TRBV11-2 and TRBJ2-5, with TRBD2 as a possible D gene (5 bases). This CDR3 spans 15 amino acids. In germline, CDR1 is SGHAT, CDR2 FQNNGV. Between the trimmed V and J ends, which lost 4 bases and 3 bases, there was a span of 15 bases. The CDR3 here is CASSSETDGEETQYF. The CDR3 DNA reads TGTGCCAGCAGCTCAGAGACTGACGGGGAAGAGACCCAGTACTTC.

The chain employs TRBV6-1 and TRBJ2-1; 8 nucleotides line up with TRBD2. CDR3 size: 15 residues. V shed 2 bases, J shed 0 bases, and the junction held 0 bases outside the gene matches. Looked up from germline, CDR1 is MNHNS and CDR2 is SASEGT. This chain's CDR3 is CASSESGSSYNEQFF. The CDR3 DNA is TGTGCCAGCAGTGAAAGCGGGAGCTCCTACAATGAGCAGTTCTTC.

This rearrangement joins TRBV27 to TRBJ1-1; TRBD1 is a possible D gene (5 bases). Trimming took off 3 bases at V and 1 base at J, with 18 bases between the two ends. This CDR3 contains 17 residues. The V gene's germline CDR1 is MNHEY and CDR2 SMNVEV (reference sequence). CDR3 region: CASSFLLGGGPNTEAFF. CDR3 DNA: TGTGCCAGCAGTTTCCTCCTGGGGGGGGGACCGAACACTGAAGCTTTCTTT.

This clone showed up just once. This chain joins TRBV6-1 and TRBJ1-2; 7 bases are shared with TRBD1. V lost 1 base, J lost 8 bases, and 10 bases stayed unmatched. Germline lookup yields CDR1 MNHNS and CDR2 SASEGT. The CDR3 consists of 15 residues. As DNA, the CDR3 is TGTGCCAGCAGTGAAGAGGAGGGGGCTGTCTTCGGCTACACCTTC. Translated: CASSEEEGAVFGYTF.

Here the CDR3 reads CASRPLAREWNTIYF. The CDR3 DNA is TGTGCCAGCAGACCCTTAGCCAGGGAGTGGAACACCATATATTTT. J is TRBJ1-3 and V is TRBV6-5; a possible D gene is TRBD1 (5 bases). V was shortened by 6 bases and J by 7 bases, with 19 bases between the two germline ends. This CDR3 has 15 residues. The germline V gene has CDR1 MNHEY and CDR2 SVGAGI.

This sequence joins TRBV27 and TRBJ2-1, with TRBD2 as a possible D gene (5 bases). The V and J ends lost 3 bases and 13 bases respectively, with 13 bases between them. CDR3 size: 12 residues. The germline CDR1 and CDR2 sequences are MNHEY and SMNVEV (reference sequence). Here the CDR3 reads CASSLYEGGQFF. CDR3 sequence (DNA): TGTGCCAGCAGTTTGTACGAAGGAGGACAGTTCTTC.

This rearrangement joins TRBV14 to TRBJ2-7; 8 bases map to TRBD1. The germline CDR1 and CDR2 sequences are SGHDN and FVKESK. This CDR3 region has 14 residues. V lost 0 bases, J lost 7 bases, and 5 bases stayed unmatched. CDR3 sequence: CASSQDQGAGEQYF. CDR3 sequence (DNA): TGTGCCAGCAGCCAAGACCAGGGGGCAGGGGAGCAGTACTTC.

The chain couples TRBV11-2 to TRBJ2-3; tentative D call: TRBD2 (7 bases). Germline V lookup: CDR1 SGHAT, CDR2 FQNNGV. The CDR3 covers 15 residues. V was shortened by 4 bases and J by 4 bases, with 15 bases between the two germline ends. This CDR3 reads CASSSPWGGADTQYF. CDR3 bases: TGTGCCAGCAGCTCCCCCTGGGGGGGCGCAGATACGCAGTATTTT. The full variable domain, its missing parts supplied by reference TRBV11-2 and TRBJ2-3, is EAGVAQSPRYKIIEKRQSVAFWCNPISGHATLYWYQQILGQGPKLLIQFQNNGVVDDSQLPKDRFSAERLKGVDSTLKIQPAKLEDSAVYLCASSSPWGGADTQYFGPGTRLTVL.

The chain couples TRBV18 to TRBJ2-7; D not resolved. This CDR3 contains 12 residues. Trimming left V 1 base short and J 4 bases short, with 5 bases between. Germline V gene data show CDR1 as KGHSH and CDR2 as LQKENI. The CDR3 DNA reads TGTGCCAGCTCACCACGGGTGTACGAGCAGTACTTC. This codes for CASSPRVYEQYF.

The J gene is TRBJ2-7, the V gene TRBV7-9; no clear D gene. The V end lost 1 base, the J end lost 8 bases, and 9 bases lay between the germline ends. The length of the CDR3 is 12 residues. Germline V CDR1 and CDR2: SEHNR, FQNEAQ (reference sequence). The CDR3 loop is CASSLEVNKQYF. In DNA, the CDR3 is TGTGCCAGCAGCTTAGAAGTCAACAAGCAGTACTTC.

This clone was seen only a few times. The chain recombines TRBV5-6 with TRBJ2-3; D unresolved. Per germline, CDR1 SGHDT and CDR2 YYEEEE. Between the trimmed V and J ends, which lost 1 base and 6 bases, there was a span of 3 bases. The CDR3 has 11 amino acids. The CDR3 sequence: CASSLTDTQYF. The CDR3 nucleotides read TGTGCCAGCAGCTTGACGGATACGCAGTATTTT.

The rearrangement uses TRBV7-8 and TRBJ2-7; 10 nucleotides agree with TRBD1. The CDR3 length is 19 residues. V gave up 5 bases and J gave up 0 bases; unmatched junction bases: 16. Germline V gene data show CDR1 as SGHVS and CDR2 as FQNEAQ. CDR3 sequence reads: CASSPSAGIGTGASYEQYF. CDR3 in DNA: TGTGCCAGCAGCCCTTCGGCCGGGATAGGGACAGGGGCCTCCTACGAGCAGTACTTC.

The gene calls are TRBV19 and TRBJ2-6, with 7 positions matching TRBD1. The CDR3 consists of 15 residues. The trim removed 2 bases at V and 7 bases at J, leaving 5 bases unmatched. Germline V gene data show CDR1 as LNHDA and CDR2 as SQIVND (reference sequence). The CDR3: CASSIRQGEANVLTF. In DNA form, the CDR3 reads TGTGCCAGTAGTATAAGGCAGGGGGAAGCCAACGTCCTGACTTTC.

V and J are TRBV30 and TRBJ1-5, with a possible D match to TRBD1 (6 bases). The V gene lost 5 bases and the J gene lost 7 bases, with 18 bases spanning the gap. This CDR3 comprises 14 residues. In germline, CDR1 is GTSNPN, CDR2 SVGIG (reference sequence). This chain's CDR3 is CAWQPRGAAQPQHF. CDR3 sequence (DNA): TGTGCCTGGCAACCCCGGGGGGCGGCCCAGCCCCAGCATTTT.

The chain carries TRBV11-3 and TRBJ2-1, with D possibly TRBD2 on 6 matching bases. Germline V gene sequence: CDR1 SGHNT, CDR2 YENEEA. V was shortened by 5 bases and J by 9 bases, with 11 bases between the two germline ends. CDR3 size: 12 residues. CDR3 coding DNA: TGTGCCAGCAGCCCCGAGGGAGGTGAGCAGTTCTTC. Protein product: CASSPEGGEQFF.

The sample holds one count of this clone. The V and J genes are TRBV2 and TRBJ1-5; D gene unclear. The length of the CDR3 is 14 residues. V was pared by 7 bases and J by 4 bases, with 14 bases between. Germline V gene sequence: CDR1 SNHLY, CDR2 FYNNEI. CDR3 coding DNA: TGTGCCAGCACTGGACTGGGAAGGAATCAGCCCCAGCATTTT. Translated, it gives CASTGLGRNQPQHF.

This clone has a single count. The chain recombines TRBV10-3 with TRBJ2-7; the match to TRBD2 covers 9 bases. This CDR3 spans 14 amino acids. Germline lookup yields CDR1 ENHRY and CDR2 SYGVKD. V lost 2 bases, J lost 6 bases, and 5 bases stayed unmatched. CDR3 sequence (DNA): TGTGCCATCAGTGAGGCGGGAGGGCTGAGCGAGCAGTACTTC. The encoded protein is CAISEAGGLSEQYF.

A remark on this clone: At the DNA level, this CDR3 is encoded by other sequences in the same sample as well. The V and J genes are TRBV5-1 and TRBJ1-5; a weak D match, TRBD1 (5 bases). There are 14 residues in the CDR3. Germline CDR1 SGHRS, CDR2 YFSETQ. V shed 0 bases and J shed 2 bases, with 6 bases lying between them. CDR3 residues: CASSLGGGNQPQHF. The CDR3 DNA reads as TGCGCCAGCAGCTTGGGGGGGGGCAATCAGCCCCAGCATTTT.

This clone was counted a few times. The chain is built from TRBV7-8 and TRBJ1-2; perhaps TRBD1 as D (5 bases). Trimming shortened V by 7 bases and J by 2 bases, and 8 bases separated the two germline ends. Germline assignment: CDR1 SGHVS and CDR2 FQNEAQ. The CDR3 has 12 residues. The CDR3 protein is CASTQGNYGYTF. The CDR3 DNA is TGTGCCAGCACCCAGGGAAACTATGGCTACACCTTC.

V is TRBV30 and J is TRBJ2-3; 10 bases line up with TRBD1. The CDR3 is 16 residues long. Per the germline V gene, CDR1 is GTSNPN and CDR2 is SVGIG (reference sequence). Losses at the gene ends were 3 bases for V and 5 bases for J; bases not matched to a gene: 11. CDR3 amino acids: CAWRITDRGRGDTQYF. DNA of the CDR3: TGTGCCTGGAGGATAACAGACAGGGGGCGAGGAGATACGCAGTATTTT.

The gene calls are TRBV29-1 and TRBJ2-1, with TRBD2 matching over 8 bases. V shed 4 bases, J shed 5 bases, and the junction held 4 bases outside the gene matches. The CDR3 contains 13 residues. Germline loops: CDR1 SQVTM, CDR2 ANQGSEA. The CDR3 region is CSVAGGLNNEQFF. The CDR3 nucleotides are TGCAGCGTTGCGGGAGGGCTCAACAATGAGCAGTTCTTC.

This clone was counted a single time. This chain connects TRBV5-6 to TRBJ2-3, with a possible D match to TRBD1 (5 bases). V lost 4 bases, J lost 2 bases, and 20 bases lay in between. The CDR3 has 17 amino acids. The V gene's germline CDR1 is SGHDT and CDR2 YYEEEE. CDR3 DNA: TGTGCCAGCAGCATAGGGTTAACAGGAGTCTACACAGATACGCAGTATTTT. As protein: CASSIGLTGVYTDTQYF. Complete variable domain (other parts from reference TRBV5-6 and TRBJ2-3): DAGVTQSPTHLIKTRGQQVTLRCSPKSGHDTVSWYQQALGQGPQFIFQYYEEEERQRGNFPDRFSGHQFPNYSSELNVNALLLGDSALYLCASSIGLTGVYTDTQYFGPGTRLTVL.

The V gene is TRBV5-4, the J gene TRBJ1-1, with D hard to call. The V end was cut by 1 base, the J end by 0 bases, with 10 bases between. Germline assignment: CDR1 SGHNT and CDR2 YYREEE (reference sequence). The CDR3 length is 15 residues. As DNA, the CDR3 is TGTGCCAGCAGCTTGACAGCAAACATGAACACTGAAGCTTTCTTT. This translates into CASSLTANMNTEAFF.

The J gene is TRBJ2-4, the V gene TRBV4-1; unclear D gene. Trimming removed 1 base from V and 0 bases from J, with 28 bases in between. CDR3 size: 22 residues. In germline, CDR1 is MGHRA, CDR2 YSYEKL. In DNA form, the CDR3 reads TGCGCCAGCAGCCAAGTTGTGAGTCCCATGGCCCTTCCTACCCTAGCCAAAAACATTCAGTACTTC. Encoded protein: CASSQVVSPMALPTLAKNIQYF.